Each of the 20 T cell receptor beta chains below was sequenced from the same sample in a study of identical twins. TCRdb re-called the 5' RACE reads with MiXCR, one entry per CDR3 protein. The data contain hundreds of thousands of distinct CDR3 sequences, over 20% of them singletons. These data also featured in a second study, about T cells expressing NK-cell markers.

The sample taken for sequencing was PBMCs. These receptors were taken from a woman in her late teens or twenties in good health.

V is TRBV6-1 and J is TRBJ1-6, with a possible D match to TRBD1 (6 bases). Trimming removed 6 bases from V and 8 bases from J, with 23 bases in between. Germline CDR1 reads MNHNS; CDR2 reads SASEGT. This CDR3 has 17 residues. CDR3 sequence (DNA): TGTGCCAGCAGCCAGCGAGTGACAGGTTTTCGGCATTCACCCCTCCACTTT. Its protein is CASSQRVTGFRHSPLHF.

The rearrangement joins TRBV9 to TRBJ2-1; the D is unclear. Germline assignment: CDR1 SGDLS and CDR2 YYNGEE. Trimming took off 4 bases at V and 6 bases at J, with 14 bases between the two ends. The CDR3 length is 14 residues. The CDR3 loop is CASSPRLVFNEQFF. The CDR3 DNA is TGTGCCAGCAGCCCAAGGCTGGTATTCAATGAGCAGTTCTTC. The full variable domain, rest sourced from reference TRBV9 and TRBJ2-1, is DSGVTQTPKHLITATGQRVTLRCSPRSGDLSVYWYQQSLDQGLQFLIQYYNGEERAKGNILERFSAQQFPDLHSELNLSSLELGDSALYFCASSPRLVFNEQFFGPGTRLTVL.

The sample holds many counts of this clonotype. Here the CDR3 DNA reads TGTGCCAGCCGGGCAGCACAAGAGACCCAGTACTTC. It codes for CASRAAQETQYF. V gene TRBV18 combines with J gene TRBJ2-5, with unresolved D. Looked up from germline, CDR1 is KGHSH and CDR2 is LQKENI. The CDR3 totals 12 residues. V lost 8 bases and J lost 2, with 9 bases in between.

This clonotype was recorded a few times. The chain recombines TRBV20-1 with TRBJ2-1, with TRBD2 as a possible D gene (6 bases). This CDR3 spans 16 amino acids. Trimming left V 3 bases short and J 3 bases short, with 18 bases between. Germline CDR1 reads DFQATT; CDR2 reads SNEGSKA (reference sequence). The CDR3 DNA reads as TGCAGTGCTAGTCATGGATCGGACTATTTCTACAATGAGCAGTTCTTC. It specifies CSASHGSDYFYNEQFF.

This clonotype came up a few times. This may arise from a read error, as a much more abundant clone is one base away. The chain couples TRBV6-6 to TRBJ1-1; weak D call: TRBD1 (6 bases). The CDR3 totals 12 residues. Germline V lookup: CDR1 MNHNY, CDR2 SVGAGI (reference sequence). V lost 6 bases and J lost 3, with 8 bases in between. CDR3 coding DNA: TGTGCCAGCAGAAGGGGGGACACTGAAGCTTTCTTT. Its protein product is CASRRGDTEAFF.

This clonotype was seen a handful of times. CDR3 nucleotide sequence: TGTGCCAGCAGTCCCCTTCACAATGAGCAGTTCTTC. It is translated as CASSPLHNEQFF. This chain links TRBV12-3 or TRBV12-4 with TRBJ2-1; unclear D gene. CDR3 length: 12 amino acids. V was trimmed by 5 bases and J by 5 bases, leaving 7 bases between them.

Only a few counts were recorded for this clonotype. The V and J genes are TRBV10-1 and TRBJ2-1; 9 bases are shared with TRBD1. The CDR3 runs 18 residues. Trimming at V came to 4 bases and at J to 4 bases, leaving 14 bases not matched to a gene. Germline V gene lookup returns CDR1 WNHNN and CDR2 SYGVQD (reference sequence). This CDR3 is CASSGPQTPGQGYNEQFF. CDR3 nucleotides: TGCGCCAGCAGTGGGCCGCAGACACCGGGACAGGGTTACAATGAGCAGTTCTTC.

This chain links TRBV6-1 with TRBJ2-3, with D possibly being TRBD1 (6 bases). This CDR3 has 14 residues. Germline V gene data show CDR1 as MNHNS and CDR2 as SASEGT. Trimming pared 6 bases from V and 0 bases from J, leaving 10 bases between. CDR3 in DNA: TGTGCCAGCAGGACAGGTTCTAGCACAGATACGCAGTATTTT. Residues: CASRTGSSTDTQYF.

V usage is TRBV30 and J usage is TRBJ2-2, with a tentative D call TRBD2 (5 bases). V lost 4 bases and J 8 bases, leaving 14 bases between the germline ends. Germline CDR1 and CDR2: GTSNPN and SVGIG (reference sequence). The CDR3 runs to 13 residues. The CDR3 here is CAWTRGYSGELFF. CDR3 DNA sequence: TGTGCCTGGACCCGGGGTTATTCAGGGGAGCTGTTTTTT.

In this sample, this clonotype turned up a few times. This chain uses TRBV20-1 with TRBJ2-1; D is possibly TRBD2 (6 bases). Trimming pared 4 bases from V and 7 bases from J, leaving 20 bases between. CDR3 length equals 15 residues. Per the germline V gene, CDR1 is DFQATT and CDR2 is SNEGSKA (reference sequence). CDR3: CSAMGLAELGNEQFF. As DNA, the CDR3 is TGCAGTGCTATGGGTTTAGCGGAGCTTGGGAATGAGCAGTTCTTC.

There are many counts of this clonotype. The chain carries TRBV20-1 and TRBJ2-7, with D possibly TRBD1 on 6 matching bases. The CDR3 runs 12 residues. With 5 bases removed from V and 9 bases from J, the gap between germline ends came to 17 bases. Germline V CDR1 and CDR2: DFQATT, SNEGSKA (reference sequence). The DNA for the CDR3 is TGCAGTGCTCCTAGGACAGTCAACGGGCAGTACTTC. Protein sequence: CSAPRTVNGQYF.

The table lists this clonotype with many counts. The chain uses TRBV20-1 and TRBJ1-1, with a weak D call TRBD1 (5 bases). The germline V gene has CDR1 DFQATT and CDR2 SNEGSKA (reference sequence). With 2 bases removed from V and 0 bases from J, the gap between germline ends came to 10 bases. This CDR3 spans 14 amino acids. Here the CDR3 reads CSARHLGVNTEAFF. CDR3 sequence (DNA): TGCAGTGCTAGACATCTGGGGGTGAACACTGAAGCTTTCTTT.

The rearrangement uses TRBV7-6 and TRBJ2-3, with D possibly being TRBD2 (5 bases). Germline V gene lookup returns CDR1 SGHVS and CDR2 FNYEAQ. The CDR3 is 15 residues long. V was shortened by 5 bases and J by 8 bases, with 20 bases between the two germline ends. The DNA for the CDR3 is TGTGCCAGCAGCGCCAGCGGAGCCCCAGGCGGTACGCAGTATTTT. Translation gives CASSASGAPGGTQYF.

This clonotype was seen ten or more times. V is TRBV5-1 and J is TRBJ2-1; 9 positions match TRBD2. In germline, CDR1 is SGHRS, CDR2 YFSETQ. This CDR3 spans 15 amino acids. With V trimmed by 2 bases and J by 8 bases, 8 bases remained unmatched. The DNA of the CDR3 is TGCGCCAGCAGCTTCCCGGCGGGAGGGCCAGATGAGCAGTTCTTC. Amino acids: CASSFPAGGPDEQFF.

This clonotype was recorded only once. V usage is TRBV5-1 and J usage is TRBJ2-1; 7 bases align to TRBD2. Trimming took 4 bases from V and 3 from J; bases not matched to a gene: 7. This CDR3 spans 15 amino acids. Per the germline V gene, CDR1 is SGHRS and CDR2 is YFSETQ. CDR3 nucleotide sequence: TGCGCCAGCAGCGGGTCAGCGGGAAGCTACAATGAGCAGTTCTTC. Translated: CASSGSAGSYNEQFF.

The rearrangement links TRBV6-2 or TRBV6-3 to TRBJ2-1; D is unresolved. With 3 bases removed from V and 0 bases from J, the gap between germline ends came to 12 bases. The V gene's germline CDR1 is MNHEY and CDR2 SVGEGT. CDR3 size: 16 residues. The CDR3 DNA reads as TGTGCCAGCAGTTATGCAGGCCATTACTCCTACAATGAGCAGTTCTTC. Its translation is CASSYAGHYSYNEQFF.

This clonotype was picked up a small number of times. The chain uses TRBV29-1 and TRBJ2-7, with TRBD1 as a possible D gene (7 bases). The germline gives CDR1 SQVTM, CDR2 ANQGSEA. The CDR3 is 15 residues long. V dropped 0 bases and J dropped 2 bases, with 14 bases sitting between them. The CDR3 DNA follows: TGCAGCGTTGAAGATCTTCAGGGGGGCACCTACGAGCAGTACTTC. Its translation is CSVEDLQGGTYEQYF.

The gene calls are TRBV18 and TRBJ2-1; no definite D call. Germline CDR1 KGHSH, CDR2 LQKENI. The CDR3 loop spans 17 amino acids. V lost 0 bases and J lost 6, with 18 bases in between. The CDR3 DNA reads TGTGCCAGCTCACCACCGTTCTCCTCCCGTTGGGGCAATGAGCAGTTCTTC. Translated: CASSPPFSSRWGNEQFF.

The rearrangement links TRBV6-1 to TRBJ2-7; 13 nucleotides agree with TRBD2. This CDR3 is built from 16 residues. CDR1 and CDR2 (germline): MNHNS, SASEGT. V trimming: 6 bases; J trimming: 0 bases; junction bases outside the gene matches: 5. The CDR3, as DNA: TGTGCCAGCAGGCTGTGGACTAGCGGGAGCTCCTACGAGCAGTACTTC. Amino acids: CASRLWTSGSSYEQYF.

This clonotype was detected many times. The chain recombines TRBV15 with TRBJ2-1; no clear D gene. The germline V gene has CDR1 LNHNV and CDR2 YYDKDF (reference sequence). The CDR3 has 16 amino acids. Trimming removed 1 base from V and 7 bases from J, with 17 bases in between. This CDR3 reads CATSRGSQVWVNEQFF. The CDR3 DNA sequence: TGTGCCACCAGCAGAGGGTCGCAGGTTTGGGTGAATGAGCAGTTCTTC.